The sample holds many counts of the clone carrying this T cell receptor (beta chain). The target antigen is unknown. The sequenced template was RNA, covering the TCR beta CDR3 region. The authors performed first-round RT-PCR with HTBI primers and then a second-round multiplex PCR. A single record per CDR3 protein comes from TCRdb applying MiXCR to the multiplex PCR reads. The sample contains 200,000 to 250,000 distinct CDR3 sequences, 20% to 25% of which appear only once. These data are taken from a study of Graves' ophthalmopathy and Graves' hyperthyroidism. Study-wide findings and caveats: A 13-signature model separated ophthalmopathy from stable hyperthyroidism, reaching around 88% sensitivity and roughly 81% specificity cross-validated. Blood also held most thyroid clonotypes expanded above 0.001 frequency.

CDR1 is MDHEN and CDR2 is SYDVKM in the germline V gene. V was trimmed by 3 bases and J by 13 bases, leaving 13 bases between them. The CDR3 consists of 12 residues. For donors with ophthalmopathy, the disease showed moderate-to-severe activity, reached CAS ≥3 and NOSPECS ≥4, and had lasted under 3 months. Other autoimmune disease, uncontrolled infection, pregnancy and lactation led to exclusion. V gene TRBV28 combines with J gene TRBJ2-4; D not resolved. The clonotype was recovered from a woman aged 45-65 years with Graves' ophthalmopathy. The specimen was peripheral blood. The CDR3 sequence: CASSFLAHSQYF. The CDR3 coding sequence is TGTGCCAGCAGTTTCCTCGCCCACTCCCAGTACTTC.